The sequence of this T cell receptor beta chain was determined in a study of shared clonotypes between healthy human individuals. The study's findings and limits: Apart from blood, nothing was sampled; tissue repertoires likely differ.

Repertoires were generated with immunoSEQ multiplex PCR, while TCRdb's copy carries only in-frame clones and drops some. The top ten hold 9.5% to 15% of the sample, which has about 490,000 clones, 70% to 85% seen once. As for this clone: Antigen unknown.

The CDR3 has 17 residues. The trim removed 1 base at V and 3 bases at J, leaving 10 bases unmatched. Germline-derived CDR1 and CDR2 are SEHNR and FQNEAQ (reference sequence). This clonotype was obtained from a woman aged 35 to 49 in good health. Some clones in this sample may be carry-over from other donors' samples. Sequencing used PBMCs. This chain uses TRBV7-9 with TRBJ2-3; 7 bases match TRBD2. CDR3 residues: CASSLDRGGGSTDTQYF. In nucleotides, the CDR3 is TGTGCCAGCAGCTTAGATCGTGGAGGCGGGAGTACAGATACGCAGTATTTT.